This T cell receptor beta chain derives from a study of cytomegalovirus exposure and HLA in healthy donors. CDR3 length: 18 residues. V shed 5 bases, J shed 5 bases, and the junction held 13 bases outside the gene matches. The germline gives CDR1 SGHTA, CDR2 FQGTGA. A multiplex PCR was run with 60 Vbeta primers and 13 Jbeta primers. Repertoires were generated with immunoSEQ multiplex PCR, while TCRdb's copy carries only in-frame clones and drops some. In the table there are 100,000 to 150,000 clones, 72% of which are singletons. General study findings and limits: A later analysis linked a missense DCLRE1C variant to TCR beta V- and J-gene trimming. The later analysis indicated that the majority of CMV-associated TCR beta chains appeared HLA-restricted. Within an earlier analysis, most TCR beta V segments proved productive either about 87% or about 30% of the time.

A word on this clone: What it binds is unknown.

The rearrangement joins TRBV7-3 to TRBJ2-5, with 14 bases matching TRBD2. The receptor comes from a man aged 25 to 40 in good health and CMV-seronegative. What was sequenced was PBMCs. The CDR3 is CASSPGTSGGRARETQYF. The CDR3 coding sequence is TGTGCCAGCAGCCCAGGGACTAGCGGGGGTCGTGCCCGCGAGACCCAGTACTTC.